These 5 T cell receptor beta chains came from one sample sequenced in a study of cytomegalovirus exposure and HLA in healthy donors. With 60 Vbeta and 13 Jbeta primers, the PCR was carried out. Some clones are missing from TCRdb's copy, which holds only in-frame ones; the method was immunoSEQ multiplex PCR. This table holds roughly 250,000 clones, around 80% found once. Sequencing was performed on PBMCs. The receptor set was obtained from a girl aged 2-10 years in good health and CMV-seronegative.

The rearrangement links TRBV5-4 to TRBJ2-1; 10 bases fit TRBD2. The CDR3 sequence is 15 residues long. CDR1 is SGHNT and CDR2 is YYREEE in the germline V gene (reference sequence). The ends lost 0 bases at V and 8 bases at J; junction bases unmatched: 5. The CDR3 loop reads CASSLGGLAPHEQFF. The DNA of the CDR3 is TGTGCCAGCAGCTTGGGGGGACTAGCGCCGCATGAGCAGTTCTTC.

The V call is TRBV5-1, the J call TRBJ2-7; 10 nucleotides agree with TRBD1. Germline V CDR1 and CDR2: SGHRS, YFSETQ. Trimming at V came to 4 bases and at J to 5 bases, leaving 9 bases not matched to a gene. The CDR3 runs 15 residues. CDR3: CASSDLSGTGDEQYF. The CDR3 region has the DNA TGCGCCAGCAGCGACCTCTCCGGGACAGGGGACGAGCAGTACTTC.

This chain connects TRBV18 to TRBJ1-1, with 7 bases lining up with TRBD1. The ends lost 1 base at V and 4 bases at J; junction bases unmatched: 6. The CDR3 covers 15 residues. Germline values: CDR1 KGHSH, CDR2 LQKENI. Here the CDR3 reads CASSPQRGPGTEAFF. The CDR3 nucleotides are TGTGCCAGCTCACCACAAAGGGGGCCGGGCACTGAAGCTTTCTTT.

The CDR3 nucleotides are TGTGCCAGCAGCCCCGGGGGGACTAGTCCATACGAGCAGTACTTC. The encoded protein is CASSPGGTSPYEQYF. V is TRBV5-4 and J is TRBJ2-7; 8 bases are shared with TRBD2. The V and J ends lost 4 bases and 4 bases, in that order; junction bases with no gene match: 10. Germline V lookup: CDR1 SGHNT, CDR2 YYREEE (reference sequence). This CDR3 is built from 15 residues. The whole variable domain, remainder taken from reference TRBV5-4 and TRBJ2-7, is ETGVTQSPTHLIKTRGQQVTLRCSSQSGHNTVSWYQQALGQGPQFIFQYYREEENGRGNFPPRFSGLQFPNYSSELNVNALELDDSALYLCASSPGGTSPYEQYFGPGTRLTVT.

V gene TRBV28 combines with J gene TRBJ2-6, with a tentative D call TRBD2 (6 bases). Between the trimmed V and J ends, which lost 8 bases and 3 bases, there was a span of 11 bases. This CDR3 has 14 amino acids. Germline-derived CDR1 and CDR2 are MDHEN and SYDVKM. This chain's CDR3 is CASSQGGGANVLTF. The CDR3 DNA reads as TGTGCCAGCTCCCAGGGAGGTGGGGCCAACGTCCTGACTTTC. Full variable domain (rest looked up from reference TRBV28 and TRBJ2-6): DVKVTQSSRYLVKRTGEKVFLECVQDMDHENMFWYRQDPGLGLRLIYFSYDVKMKEKGDIPEGYSVSREKKERFSLILESASTNQTSMYLCASSQGGGANVLTFGAGSRLTVL.